The 27 T cell receptor beta chains given below trace back to one sample, sequenced in a study of somatic mutations in cytotoxic T cells in rheumatoid arthritis. Clones were sequenced by immunoSEQ multiplex PCR, and TCRdb holds only the in-frame ones, with some missing. Among more than 10,000 clones listed, around four fifths were seen once. The sequenced material came from CD8+ T cells sorted from blood. All receptors come from a woman aged 55 to 70 in good health.

The sample holds one count of this clone. J is TRBJ1-4 and V is TRBV5-1; 8 bases align to TRBD1. V trimming: 4 bases; J trimming: 8 bases; junction bases outside the gene matches: 7. The CDR3 spans 14 residues. Looked up from germline, CDR1 is SGHRS and CDR2 is YFSETQ. CDR3 loop: CASSRGQDGEKLFF. CDR3 nucleotides: TGCGCCAGCAGCCGGGGACAGGATGGAGAAAAACTGTTTTTT.

The chain uses TRBV6-5 and TRBJ2-1; 10 bases agree with TRBD1. This CDR3 is built from 15 residues. CDR1 is MNHEY, CDR2 SVGAGI, per germline. The J segment lost 3 bases and the V segment lost 6 bases, leaving 5 bases of the junction unmatched. The CDR3 protein is CASSTGTGVYNEQFF. The DNA of the CDR3 is TGTGCCAGCAGCACCGGGACAGGGGTCTACAATGAGCAGTTCTTC.

V and J are TRBV11-2 and TRBJ2-7; 12 nucleotides line up with TRBD2. Germline loops: CDR1 SGHAT, CDR2 FQNNGV. Losses at the gene ends were 5 bases for V and 0 bases for J; bases not matched to a gene: 5. The CDR3 contains 16 residues. The CDR3 sequence is CASSPTSGGFSYEQYV. The CDR3 DNA sequence: TGTGCCAGCAGCCCGACTAGCGGGGGCTTCTCCTACGAGCAGTACGTC.

By share, this clone ranks as medium-sized. DNA of the CDR3: TGTGCCAGCAGTTCGGCGGGACAGGGGGCATTGTCCTATAATTCACCCCTCCACTTT. It codes for CASSSAGQGALSYNSPLHF. V gene TRBV27 combines with J gene TRBJ1-6; 12 nucleotides line up with TRBD1. Germline V gives CDR1 MNHEY, CDR2 SMNVEV (reference sequence). The CDR3 extends over 19 amino acids. V lost 4 bases, J lost 1 base, and 8 bases stayed unmatched.

This chain links TRBV6-5 with TRBJ2-5; TRBD2 is a possible D gene (6 bases). V was cut by 0 bases and J by 2 bases, with 10 bases left in between. Germline V gene lookup returns CDR1 MNHEY and CDR2 SVGAGI. This CDR3 contains 15 residues. CDR3 coding DNA: TGTGCCAGCAGTTACTCGAAAGGGACTCAAGAGACCCAGTACTTC. Translating it yields CASSYSKGTQETQYF.

In its sample, this clone was seen once. The DNA for the CDR3 is TGTGCCAGCGGCGTTCTTGGGACAGCCAGCGAGCAGTACTTC. Its translation is CASGVLGTASEQYF. V gene TRBV6-5 combines with J gene TRBJ2-7; 7 bases agree with TRBD1. The germline CDR1 and CDR2 sequences are MNHEY and SVGAGI. The CDR3 spans 14 residues. After removal of 8 bases from V and 6 bases from J, the junction contained 13 bases not matched to a gene.

The chain employs TRBV14 and TRBJ2-2; TRBD2 agrees at 9 bases. J was trimmed by 10 bases and V by 0 bases; bases with no gene match: 12. Germline lookup yields CDR1 SGHDN and CDR2 FVKESK. The CDR3 sequence is 17 residues long. CDR3 in DNA: TGTGCCAGCAGCCAAGATCCAGGGCTAGCGGGGAAGGTGGAGCTGTTTTTT. It encodes CASSQDPGLAGKVELFF.

J is TRBJ1-2 and V is TRBV7-8; D perhaps matches TRBD1 (5 bases). Germline loops: CDR1 SGHVS, CDR2 FQNEAQ. This CDR3 contains 13 residues. V was cut by 4 bases and J by 5 bases, with 11 bases left in between. The CDR3: CASSSRQPYGYTF. For the CDR3, the DNA is TGTGCCAGCAGCTCCCGACAGCCTTATGGCTACACCTTC. Using reference TRBV7-8 and TRBJ1-2 for the parts outside the CDR3, the full variable domain is GAGVSQSPRYKVAKRGQDVALRCDPISGHVSLFWYQQALGQGPEFLTYFQNEAQLDKSGLPSDRFFAERPEGSVSTLKIQRTQQEDSAVYLCASSSRQPYGYTFGSGTRLTVV.

This sequence joins TRBV19 and TRBJ2-7; D unclear. The ends were cut back, 3 bases at V and 3 bases at J, with 9 bases in the middle. The CDR3 covers 13 residues. Germline V gives CDR1 LNHDA, CDR2 SQIVND (reference sequence). The CDR3 spells CASSISLGYEQYF. The CDR3 nucleotides read TGTGCCAGTAGTATTAGTCTTGGCTACGAGCAGTACTTC.

The chain uses TRBV7-6 and TRBJ2-2, with D perhaps matching TRBD1 (6 bases). From germline, CDR1 is SGHVS and CDR2 FNYEAQ. The CDR3 contains 16 residues. V lost 6 bases, J lost 4 bases, and 18 bases lay in between. In DNA, the CDR3 is TGTGCCAGCAGGCTAACGCCGGACAGCTTCACCGGGGAGCTGTTTTTT. Its protein product is CASRLTPDSFTGELFF.

The chain uses TRBV7-2 and TRBJ2-5, with D possibly TRBD2 on 5 matching bases. The CDR3 has 12 residues. The V end was cut by 4 bases, the J end by 2 bases, with 5 bases between. Germline CDR1 SGHTA, CDR2 FQGNSA. As DNA, the CDR3 is TGTGCCAGCAGCTGGACTCAAGAGACCCAGTACTTC. Translated, it gives CASSWTQETQYF.

The V gene is TRBV2, the J gene TRBJ2-5; D gene uncertain. This CDR3 spans 14 amino acids. Trimming cost V 2 bases and J 1 base, with 8 bases left between them. Germline-derived CDR1 and CDR2 are SNHLY and FYNNEI. As DNA, the CDR3 is TGTGCCAGCAGTGAAATCCTCCCCCAAGAGACCCAGTACTTC. This codes for CASSEILPQETQYF.

The chain is built from TRBV30 and TRBJ2-2, with a weak D call TRBD1 (5 bases). Germline V gene lookup returns CDR1 GTSNPN and CDR2 SVGIG (reference sequence). V was pared by 1 base and J by 7 bases, with 22 bases between. This CDR3 has 17 amino acids. Written as DNA, the CDR3 is TGTGCCTGGAGTGGCAGGGAACTGCGCTATCCTCGCGGGGAGCTGTTTTTT. This codes for CAWSGRELRYPRGELFF.

V is TRBV2 and J is TRBJ2-1; D unclear. V shed 4 bases and J shed 4 bases, with 8 bases lying between them. The germline gives CDR1 SNHLY, CDR2 FYNNEI. The CDR3 runs 13 residues. CDR3: CASSGPPYNEQFF. CDR3 nucleotide sequence: TGTGCCAGCAGTGGTCCCCCTTACAATGAGCAGTTCTTC.

As regards this clone: This CDR3 is also generated by other DNA sequences in the sample. This chain joins TRBV9 and TRBJ2-1, with D unresolved. Germline V gene data show CDR1 as SGDLS and CDR2 as YYNGEE. The CDR3 sequence is 13 residues long. Trimming left V 3 bases short and J 0 bases short, with 4 bases between. The DNA for the CDR3 is TGTGCCAGCAGCGGTAGCTCCTACAATGAGCAGTTCTTC. Its translation is CASSGSSYNEQFF.

The CDR3 nucleotides read TGTGCCAGCAGTTACCGGGAGAACACCGGGGAGCTGTTTTTT. Translation gives CASSYRENTGELFF. V is TRBV6-5 and J is TRBJ2-2; a weak D match, TRBD2 (5 bases). Germline CDR1 reads MNHEY; CDR2 reads SVGAGI. Trimming shortened V by 2 bases and J by 1 base, and 5 bases separated the two germline ends. The CDR3 has 14 residues.

The rearrangement links TRBV5-4 to TRBJ1-2; 7 bases line up with TRBD1. Germline V gene data show CDR1 as SGHNT and CDR2 as YYREEE (reference sequence). The CDR3 is 15 residues long. With V trimmed by 0 bases and J by 1 base, 3 bases remained unmatched. CDR3 loop: CASSLAWDSNYGYTF. CDR3 bases: TGTGCCAGCAGCTTGGCCTGGGACAGTAACTATGGCTACACCTTC.

The rearrangement uses TRBV4-2 and TRBJ1-2, with TRBD1 as a possible D gene (5 bases). The V gene lost 4 bases and the J gene lost 2 bases, with 14 bases spanning the gap. The germline gives CDR1 LGHNA, CDR2 YNFKEQ. CDR3 length: 15 amino acids. For the CDR3, the DNA is TGTGCCAGCAGCCCATCAGCCGACAGCAACTATGGCTACACCTTC. Translated: CASSPSADSNYGYTF.

The chain carries TRBV10-3 and TRBJ2-5; TRBD2 matches 9 bases. J was trimmed by 4 bases and V by 0 bases; bases with no gene match: 9. The CDR3 consists of 17 residues. The germline gives CDR1 ENHRY, CDR2 SYGVKD. DNA of the CDR3: TGTGCCATCAGTGAGTCTATTGGCGGGGGGGCCCGAGAGACCCAGTACTTC. Amino acid sequence: CAISESIGGGARETQYF.

The chain employs TRBV2 and TRBJ1-1, with 7 bases that match TRBD1. Germline CDR1 is SNHLY and CDR2 is FYNNEI. Trimming cost V 6 bases and J 0 bases; bases outside gene matches: 16. CDR3 length equals 18 residues. The CDR3 sequence: CASSQAFQGEDMNTEAFF. The CDR3 DNA is TGTGCCAGCAGCCAAGCCTTCCAGGGGGAAGACATGAACACTGAAGCTTTCTTT.

The count of this clone is one. The genes are TRBV5-6 and TRBJ1-2, with 9 bases identical to TRBD1. Germline values: CDR1 SGHDT, CDR2 YYEEEE. The CDR3 contains 13 residues. The V segment lost 2 bases and the J segment 6 bases; nucleotides outside the gene matches: 2. CDR3 region: CASSLGQGNGYTF. CDR3 nucleotides: TGTGCCAGCAGCTTAGGACAGGGGAATGGCTACACCTTC.

The rearrangement uses TRBV7-9 and TRBJ2-1; 11 nucleotides match TRBD2. The V and J ends lost 1 base and 8 bases, in that order; junction bases with no gene match: 4. Germline loops: CDR1 SEHNR, CDR2 FQNEAQ (reference sequence). This CDR3 spans 15 amino acids. The CDR3 region has the DNA TGTGCCAGCAGCTTAGTAGCGGGGGGGCTACATGAGCAGTTCTTC. It specifies CASSLVAGGLHEQFF.

V is TRBV10-2 and J is TRBJ2-7; 7 nucleotides line up with TRBD1. Germline CDR1 is WSHSY and CDR2 is SAAADI. The CDR3 runs 16 residues. V gave up 4 bases and J gave up 5 bases; unmatched junction bases: 14. DNA for the CDR3: TGCGCCAGCAGTGGCGTAGGGGGCTCAGTTCTCGACGAGCAGTACTTC. Encoded protein: CASSGVGGSVLDEQYF.

The gene calls are TRBV19 and TRBJ2-2; 11 nucleotides match TRBD1. The CDR3 extends over 21 amino acids. Germline V lookup: CDR1 LNHDA, CDR2 SQIVND (reference sequence). V lost 4 bases, J lost 6 bases, and 22 bases stayed unmatched. The CDR3 loop is CASSTSASGTGGLARAGELFF. The CDR3 bases are TGTGCCAGTAGTACCTCCGCCTCCGGGACAGGGGGGCTAGCGCGGGCCGGGGAGCTGTTTTTT. Supplemented by reference TRBV19 and TRBJ2-2, the full variable domain reads DGGITQSPKYLFRKEGQNVTLSCEQNLNHDAMYWYRQDPGQGLRLIYYSQIVNDFQKGDIAEGYSVSREKKESFPLTVTSAQKNPTAFYLCASSTSASGTGGLARAGELFFGEGSRLTVL.

The chain recombines TRBV7-8 with TRBJ2-7; TRBD1 aligns across 7 bases. The CDR3 contains 14 residues. The junction had 3 bases not matched to a gene; V was cut back by 1 base and J by 3 bases. Looked up from germline, CDR1 is SGHVS and CDR2 is FQNEAQ. The CDR3 loop is CASSLEGTVYEQYF. DNA for the CDR3: TGTGCCAGCAGCTTAGAGGGGACAGTCTACGAGCAGTACTTC.

This clone was observed a handful of times. V is TRBV6-5 and J is TRBJ2-7, with D hard to call. CDR3 length: 10 amino acids. The V and J ends lost 8 bases and 3 bases respectively, with 5 bases between them. Germline CDR1 is MNHEY and CDR2 is SVGAGI. The DNA for the CDR3 is TGTGCCAGCGGAGACTACGAGCAGTACGTC. It is translated as CASGDYEQYV.

The CDR3 loop reads CATRGGDNEQFF. The CDR3 nucleotides read TGTGCCACCCGCGGGGGGGACAATGAGCAGTTCTTC. The chain links TRBV10-3 to TRBJ2-1; 9 nucleotides match TRBD2. This CDR3 contains 12 residues. With V trimmed by 10 bases and J by 5 bases, 3 bases remained unmatched. Germline assignment: CDR1 ENHRY and CDR2 SYGVKD.